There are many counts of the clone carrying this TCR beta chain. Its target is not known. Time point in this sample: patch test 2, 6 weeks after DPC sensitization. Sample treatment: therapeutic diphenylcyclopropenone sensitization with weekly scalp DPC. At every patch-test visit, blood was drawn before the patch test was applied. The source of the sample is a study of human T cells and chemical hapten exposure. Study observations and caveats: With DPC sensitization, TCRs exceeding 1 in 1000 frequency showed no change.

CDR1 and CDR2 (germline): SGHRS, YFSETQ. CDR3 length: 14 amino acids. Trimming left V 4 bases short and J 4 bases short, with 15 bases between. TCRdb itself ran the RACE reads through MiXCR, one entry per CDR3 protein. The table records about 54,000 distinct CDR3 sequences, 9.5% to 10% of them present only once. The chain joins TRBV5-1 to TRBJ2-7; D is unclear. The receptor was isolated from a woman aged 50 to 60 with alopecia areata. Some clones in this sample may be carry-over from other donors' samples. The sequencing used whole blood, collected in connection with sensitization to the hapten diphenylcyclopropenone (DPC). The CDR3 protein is CASSPVRLMYEQYF. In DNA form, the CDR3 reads TGCGCCAGCAGCCCGGTGAGGTTGATGTACGAGCAGTACTTC.